This T cell receptor beta chain came from a study of shared clonotypes between healthy human individuals. Study-level background: There were three CD4 naive, three CD4 memory, two CD8 naive and one CD8 memory plates per donor.

CD45RO negativity and positive selection for CCR7 defined naive CD8 cells, a population that excluded terminally differentiated effector memory CD45RA+ cells. TCRdb's table, derived via immunoSEQ multiplex PCR, lists solely in-frame clones and lacks some. This sample has hundreds of thousands of clones; approximately 96% occur once, and the top ten carry roughly 0.12%. The TCR comes from a woman in her 30s in good health. Sequencing input: naive CD8+ T cells sorted from blood.

The CDR3 reads CASTIGQGLYNEQFF. CDR3 coding DNA: TGTGCCAGTACCATTGGACAAGGCCTGTACAATGAGCAGTTCTTC. This rearrangement joins TRBV19 to TRBJ2-1, with D possibly being TRBD1 (5 bases). V was clipped by 7 bases and J by 4 bases, with 17 bases between them. Germline loops: CDR1 LNHDA, CDR2 SQIVND (reference sequence). This CDR3 has 15 amino acids.